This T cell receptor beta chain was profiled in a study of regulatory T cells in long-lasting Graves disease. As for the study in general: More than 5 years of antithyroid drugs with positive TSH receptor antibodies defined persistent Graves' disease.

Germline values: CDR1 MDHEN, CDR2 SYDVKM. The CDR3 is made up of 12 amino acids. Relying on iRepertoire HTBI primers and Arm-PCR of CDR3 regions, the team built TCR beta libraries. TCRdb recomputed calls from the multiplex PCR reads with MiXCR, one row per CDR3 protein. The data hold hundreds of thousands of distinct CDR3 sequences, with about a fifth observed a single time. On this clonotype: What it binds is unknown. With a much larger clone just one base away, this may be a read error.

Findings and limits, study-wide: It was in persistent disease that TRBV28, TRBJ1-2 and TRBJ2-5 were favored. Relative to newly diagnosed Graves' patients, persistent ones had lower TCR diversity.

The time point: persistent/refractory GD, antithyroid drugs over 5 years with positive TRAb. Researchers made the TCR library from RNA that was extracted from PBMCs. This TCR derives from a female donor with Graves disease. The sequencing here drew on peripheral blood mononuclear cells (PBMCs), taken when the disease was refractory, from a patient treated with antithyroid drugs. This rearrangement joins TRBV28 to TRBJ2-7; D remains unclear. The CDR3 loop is CTSSLSSYFWYF. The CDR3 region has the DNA TGTACCAGCAGTTTATCGTCGTACTTTTGGTACTTC.